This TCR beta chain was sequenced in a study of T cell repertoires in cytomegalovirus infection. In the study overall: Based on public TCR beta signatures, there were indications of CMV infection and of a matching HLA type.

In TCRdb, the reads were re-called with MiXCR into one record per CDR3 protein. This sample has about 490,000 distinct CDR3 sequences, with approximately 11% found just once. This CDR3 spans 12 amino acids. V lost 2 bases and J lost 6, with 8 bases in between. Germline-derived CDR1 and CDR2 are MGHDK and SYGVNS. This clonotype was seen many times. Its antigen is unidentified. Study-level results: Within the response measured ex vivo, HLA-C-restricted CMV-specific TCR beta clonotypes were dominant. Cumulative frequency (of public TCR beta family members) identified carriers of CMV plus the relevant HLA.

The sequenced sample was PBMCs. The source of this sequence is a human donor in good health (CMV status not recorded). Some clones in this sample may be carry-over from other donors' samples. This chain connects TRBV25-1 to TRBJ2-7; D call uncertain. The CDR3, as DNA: TGTGCCAGCAGTGAAGGAAGAGGCGAGCAGTACTTC. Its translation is CASSEGRGEQYF.